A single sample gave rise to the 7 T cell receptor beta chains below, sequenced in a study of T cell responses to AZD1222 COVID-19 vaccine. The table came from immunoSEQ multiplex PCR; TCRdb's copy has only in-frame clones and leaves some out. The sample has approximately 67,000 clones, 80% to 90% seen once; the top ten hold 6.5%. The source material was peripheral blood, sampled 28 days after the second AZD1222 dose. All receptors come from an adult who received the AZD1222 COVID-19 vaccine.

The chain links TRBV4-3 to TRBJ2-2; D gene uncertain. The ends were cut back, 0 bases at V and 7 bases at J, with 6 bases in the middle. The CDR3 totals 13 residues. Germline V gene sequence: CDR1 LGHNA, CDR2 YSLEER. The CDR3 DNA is TGCGCCAGCAGCCAAGATCCGAGCGGGGAGCTGTTTTTT. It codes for CASSQDPSGELFF.

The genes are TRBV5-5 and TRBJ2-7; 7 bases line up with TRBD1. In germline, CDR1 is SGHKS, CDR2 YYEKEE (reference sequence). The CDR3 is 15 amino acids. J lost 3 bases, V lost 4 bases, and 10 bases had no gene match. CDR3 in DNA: TGTGCCAGCAGCCACGTTGGACAGGTGATCTACGAGCAGTACTTC. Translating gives CASSHVGQVIYEQYF.

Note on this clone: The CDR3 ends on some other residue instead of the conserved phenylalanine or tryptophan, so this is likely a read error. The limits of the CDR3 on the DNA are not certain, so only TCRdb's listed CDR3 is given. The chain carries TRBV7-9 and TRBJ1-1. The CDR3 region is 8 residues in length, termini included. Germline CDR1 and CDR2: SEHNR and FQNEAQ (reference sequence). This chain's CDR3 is CASSAGAL.

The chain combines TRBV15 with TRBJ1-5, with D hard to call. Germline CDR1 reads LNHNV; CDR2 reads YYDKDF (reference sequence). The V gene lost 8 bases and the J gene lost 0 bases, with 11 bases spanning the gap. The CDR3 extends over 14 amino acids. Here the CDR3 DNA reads TGTGCCACCGCTCCTCCGTATAGCAATCAGCCCCAGCATTTT. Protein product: CATAPPYSNQPQHF.

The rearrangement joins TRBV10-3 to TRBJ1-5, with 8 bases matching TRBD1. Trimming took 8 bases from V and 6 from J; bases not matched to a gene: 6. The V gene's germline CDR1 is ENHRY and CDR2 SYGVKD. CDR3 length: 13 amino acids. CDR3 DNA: TGTGCCATCGCCGCAGGGGGCCGTCAGCCCCAGCATTTT. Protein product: CAIAAGGRQPQHF.

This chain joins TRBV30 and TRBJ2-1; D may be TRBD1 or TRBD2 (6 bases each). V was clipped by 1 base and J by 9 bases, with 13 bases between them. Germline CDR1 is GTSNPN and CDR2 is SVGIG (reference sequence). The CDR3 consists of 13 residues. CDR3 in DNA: TGTGCCTGGAGTGCGGGGGCTTCTCGTGAGCAGTTCTTC. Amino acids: CAWSAGASREQFF. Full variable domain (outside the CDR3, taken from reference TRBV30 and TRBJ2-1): SQTIHQWPATLVQPVGSPLSLECTVEGTSNPNLYWYRQAAGRGLQLLFYSVGIGQISSEVPQNLSASRPQDRQFILSSKKLLLSDSGFYLCAWSAGASREQFFGPGTRLTVL.

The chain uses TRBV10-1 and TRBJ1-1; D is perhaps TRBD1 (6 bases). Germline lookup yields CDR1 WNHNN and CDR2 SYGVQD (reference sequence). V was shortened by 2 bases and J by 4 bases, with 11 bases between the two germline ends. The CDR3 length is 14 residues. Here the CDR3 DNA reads TGCGCCAGCAGTGAGGCAGGGGAGAGCACTGAAGCTTTCTTT. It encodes CASSEAGESTEAFF.